The rows below give T cell receptor beta chains drawn from one sample of a study of cytomegalovirus exposure and HLA in healthy donors. Clones were read by immunoSEQ multiplex PCR, and TCRdb kept only the in-frame ones, dropping some. The data show 55,000 to 75,000 clones, and the top ten clones hold 1.5% to 2%. The sequenced sample consisted of PBMCs. These TCRs come from a woman younger than 45 in good health and CMV-seronegative. Each CDR3 is given with its conserved first and last residue. D genes are given only for firm matches. Part of the rows lack a size; the others show once, few, many or a class for expanded clones.

clone_size: medium-sized
d_call: -
v_call: TRBV6-4
j_call: TRBJ2-3
cdr3_nt: TGTGCCAGCAGTGTTACAGGAGACACAGATACGCAGTATTTT
cdr3_aa: CASSVTGDTDTQYF

clone_size: -
d_call: -
v_call: TRBV7-6
j_call: TRBJ2-7
cdr3_nt: TGTGCCAGCAGACCTGAAGACGGAGCCTACGAGCAGTACTTC
cdr3_aa: CASRPEDGAYEQYF

clone_size: -
d_call: -
v_call: TRBV19
j_call: TRBJ1-5
cdr3_nt: TGTGCCAGTAATCCAACAGGGATCAATCAGCCCCAGCATTTT
cdr3_aa: CASNPTGINQPQHF

clone_size: -
d_call: -
v_call: TRBV9
j_call: TRBJ2-6
cdr3_nt: TGTGCCAGCCGGGGGATAGGGGCCAACGTCCTGACTTTC
cdr3_aa: CASRGIGANVLTF

clone_size: -
d_call: TRBD2
v_call: TRBV20-1
j_call: TRBJ2-1
cdr3_nt: TGCAGTGCTAGAGTACCGGCGGGGGAGTTCTTC
cdr3_aa: CSARVPAGEFF

clone_size: -
d_call: TRBD1
v_call: TRBV7-9
j_call: TRBJ2-2
cdr3_nt: TGTGCCAGCAGCGGACGGGACAGGGGTACCCCGAACACCGGGGAGCTGTTTTTT
cdr3_aa: CASSGRDRGTPNTGELFF

clone_size: -
d_call: TRBD1
v_call: TRBV25-1
j_call: TRBJ2-3
cdr3_nt: TGTGCCAGCAGTGACGACAGGGGGCAAGATACGCAGTATTTT
cdr3_aa: CASSDDRGQDTQYF

clone_size: -
d_call: -
v_call: TRBV30
j_call: TRBJ2-7
cdr3_nt: TGTGCCTGGAGTGTAGGGGTCAGGCAATCCTACGAGCAGTACTTC
cdr3_aa: CAWSVGVRQSYEQYF

clone_size: -
d_call: TRBD2
v_call: TRBV7-9
j_call: TRBJ2-5
cdr3_nt: TGTGCCAGCAGCGGTTTTAGCGGGAGAAGGCAAGAGACCCAGTACTTC
cdr3_aa: CASSGFSGRRQETQYF

clone_size: -
d_call: TRBD1
v_call: TRBV28
j_call: TRBJ1-2
cdr3_nt: TGTGCCAGCACTAATTCCGACAGGGGGAGGGGACCCCCTGGCTACACCTTC
cdr3_aa: CASTNSDRGRGPPGYTF

clone_size: -
d_call: TRBD1
v_call: TRBV4-1
j_call: TRBJ2-5
cdr3_nt: TGCGCCAGCAGCCAAGCGACAGGGGGGGAGACCCAGTACTTC
cdr3_aa: CASSQATGGETQYF

clone_size: -
d_call: TRBD2
v_call: TRBV19
j_call: TRBJ2-7
cdr3_nt: TGTGCCAGTTCTCTAGCGGGAGTGGGCGAGCAGTACTTC
cdr3_aa: CASSLAGVGEQYF

clone_size: -
d_call: -
v_call: TRBV10-3
j_call: TRBJ2-5
cdr3_nt: TGTGCCATCAGCGGAAAAGGGGGGGCCAGGGAGACCCAGTACTTC
cdr3_aa: CAISGKGGARETQYF

clone_size: -
d_call: -
v_call: TRBV29-1
j_call: TRBJ2-1
cdr3_nt: TGCAGCGTTGAAGATGGGTGGGGGCTCTACAATGAGCAGTTCTTC
cdr3_aa: CSVEDGWGLYNEQFF

clone_size: -
d_call: -
v_call: TRBV5-1
j_call: TRBJ2-7
cdr3_nt: TGCGCCAGCAGCCTCACGACAGGGGCGGGGGACGAGCAGTACTTC
cdr3_aa: CASSLTTGAGDEQYF

clone_size: -
d_call: -
v_call: TRBV5-1
j_call: TRBJ2-5
cdr3_nt: TGCGCCAGCAGCTCCAAACAGGGATTCGAGACCCAGTACTTC
cdr3_aa: CASSSKQGFETQYF

clone_size: -
d_call: -
v_call: TRBV6-5
j_call: TRBJ1-5
cdr3_nt: TGTGCCAGCAAAAGAGGAATTGAAGGCAATCAGCCCCAGCATTTT
cdr3_aa: CASKRGIEGNQPQHF

clone_size: -
d_call: TRBD1
v_call: TRBV30
j_call: TRBJ2-7
cdr3_nt: TGTGCCGGGGGAACCAGGGGGCCCTACGAGCAGTACTTC
cdr3_aa: CAGGTRGPYEQYF

clone_size: -
d_call: -
v_call: TRBV27
j_call: TRBJ1-5
cdr3_nt: TGTGCCAGCAGTTTTGGGGCAGGGAATCAGCCCCAGCATTTT
cdr3_aa: CASSFGAGNQPQHF

clone_size: -
d_call: TRBD1
v_call: TRBV4-3
j_call: TRBJ2-7
cdr3_nt: TGCGCCAGCAGCCTAGGACAGGGGGCCTACGAGCAGTACTTC
cdr3_aa: CASSLGQGAYEQYF

clone_size: -
d_call: TRBD1
v_call: TRBV6-5
j_call: TRBJ1-1
cdr3_nt: TGTGCCAGCAGTTCGGGGACAGATAGCACTGAAGCTTTCTTT
cdr3_aa: CASSSGTDSTEAFF

clone_size: -
d_call: -
v_call: TRBV18
j_call: TRBJ2-7
cdr3_nt: TGTGCCAGCTCACCCCAGGAGGGTTCCTACGAGCAGTACTTC
cdr3_aa: CASSPQEGSYEQYF

clone_size: -
d_call: -
v_call: TRBV6-4
j_call: TRBJ2-3
cdr3_nt: TGTGCCAGCAGTGATCGAGGAGATACGCAGTATTTT
cdr3_aa: CASSDRGDTQYF

clone_size: -
d_call: -
v_call: TRBV4-2
j_call: TRBJ2-3
cdr3_nt: TGTGCCAGCAGCCAAGTAGGAGGGGATACGCAGTATTTT
cdr3_aa: CASSQVGGDTQYF

clone_size: -
d_call: TRBD1
v_call: TRBV6-6
j_call: TRBJ1-1
cdr3_nt: TGTGCCAGCAGCTCCGGACAGGTCACTGAAGCTTTCTTT
cdr3_aa: CASSSGQVTEAFF

clone_size: -
d_call: TRBD1
v_call: TRBV28
j_call: TRBJ1-2
cdr3_nt: TGTGCCAGCCGACAGGGCAATGGCTACACCTTC
cdr3_aa: CASRQGNGYTF

clone_size: -
d_call: TRBD2
v_call: TRBV30
j_call: TRBJ2-3
cdr3_nt: TGTGCCTGGAGTTCTCCTCGAGCGGGGATAAGCACAGATACGCAGTATTTT
cdr3_aa: CAWSSPRAGISTDTQYF

clone_size: -
d_call: TRBD2
v_call: TRBV19
j_call: TRBJ2-1
cdr3_nt: TGTGCCAGTAGTATAGACTTCGGACTAGCGGGGATCAATGAGCAGTTCTTC
cdr3_aa: CASSIDFGLAGINEQFF

clone_size: -
d_call: TRBD1
v_call: TRBV4-1
j_call: TRBJ2-7
cdr3_nt: TGCGCCAGCAGCCAGGTCGGACAGGGTTCCGAGCAGTACTTC
cdr3_aa: CASSQVGQGSEQYF

clone_size: -
d_call: -
v_call: TRBV5-1
j_call: TRBJ2-7
cdr3_nt: TGCGCCAGCAGCTGGTCCGGGTACGAGCAGTACTTC
cdr3_aa: CASSWSGYEQYF

clone_size: -
d_call: -
v_call: TRBV6-5
j_call: TRBJ1-1
cdr3_nt: TGTGCCAGCAGTAACTCCGGTTTGAACACTGAAGCTTTCTTT
cdr3_aa: CASSNSGLNTEAFF

clone_size: -
d_call: -
v_call: TRBV9
j_call: TRBJ1-2
cdr3_nt: TGTGCCAGCAGCCCCACAGGGTCCCTAAACTATGGCTACACCTTC
cdr3_aa: CASSPTGSLNYGYTF

clone_size: -
d_call: -
v_call: TRBV25-1
j_call: TRBJ1-2
cdr3_nt: TGTGCCAGCAGTGCCGCCTCACCAAAGGGGGGCTACACCTTC
cdr3_aa: CASSAASPKGGYTF

clone_size: -
d_call: -
v_call: TRBV6-1
j_call: TRBJ2-7
cdr3_nt: TGTGCCAGCAGCGCTAACTACGAGCAGTACTTC
cdr3_aa: CASSANYEQYF

clone_size: -
d_call: -
v_call: TRBV30
j_call: TRBJ1-2
cdr3_nt: TGTGCCTGGAGTGTCAACAGGGCCTATGGCTACACCTTC
cdr3_aa: CAWSVNRAYGYTF

clone_size: -
d_call: TRBD1
v_call: TRBV6-6
j_call: TRBJ1-1
cdr3_nt: TGTGCCAGCAGTCACGACAGGGCGAGATTACTGACTGAAGCTTTCTTT
cdr3_aa: CASSHDRARLLTEAFF

clone_size: -
d_call: -
v_call: TRBV2
j_call: TRBJ1-1
cdr3_nt: TGTGCCAGCATCTCCGGGCCTCGAGGGGGCACTGAAGCTTTCTTT
cdr3_aa: CASISGPRGGTEAFF

clone_size: -
d_call: -
v_call: TRBV28
j_call: TRBJ2-2
cdr3_nt: TGTGCCAGCAGTTGGGGTGGAGGGGCGGCCGGGGAGCTGTTTTTT
cdr3_aa: CASSWGGGAAGELFF

clone_size: -
d_call: -
v_call: TRBV5-1
j_call: TRBJ1-4
cdr3_nt: TGCGCCAGCAGCTCACAGGGTATGGATGAAAAACTGTTTTTT
cdr3_aa: CASSSQGMDEKLFF

clone_size: -
d_call: -
v_call: TRBV27
j_call: TRBJ2-7
cdr3_nt: TGTGCCAGCAGTTTATCACAGGGCTACGAGCAGTACTTC
cdr3_aa: CASSLSQGYEQYF

clone_size: -
d_call: -
v_call: TRBV30
j_call: TRBJ2-3
cdr3_nt: TGTGCCCGAAAGGGGGGGCCAGATACGCAGTATTTT
cdr3_aa: CARKGGPDTQYF

clone_size: -
d_call: -
v_call: TRBV6-5
j_call: TRBJ1-6
cdr3_nt: TGTGCCAGCAGTAGCCCCCACAGGGATCGTTCACCCCTCCACTTT
cdr3_aa: CASSSPHRDRSPLHF

clone_size: -
d_call: -
v_call: TRBV9
j_call: TRBJ1-6
cdr3_nt: TGTGCCAGCAGCGTAGAGGAGGTCAATTCACCCCTCCACTTT
cdr3_aa: CASSVEEVNSPLHF

clone_size: -
d_call: -
v_call: TRBV29-1
j_call: TRBJ1-2
cdr3_nt: TGCAGCGTTGTTACAGGGAGAGGGATAAATGGCTACACCTTC
cdr3_aa: CSVVTGRGINGYTF

clone_size: -
d_call: -
v_call: TRBV30
j_call: TRBJ1-1
cdr3_nt: TGTGCCTGGACTCAGCCTTTGAGGCCTAACACTGAAGCTTTCTTT
cdr3_aa: CAWTQPLRPNTEAFF

clone_size: -
d_call: -
v_call: TRBV28
j_call: TRBJ2-6
cdr3_nt: TGTGCCAGCAGGGTGACAGGTGTACACTCTGGGGCCAACGTCCTGACTTTC
cdr3_aa: CASRVTGVHSGANVLTF

clone_size: -
d_call: TRBD1
v_call: TRBV28
j_call: TRBJ1-6
cdr3_nt: TGTGCCAGCATCGTTGGGGGGACAGGGGTAGCGAATTCACCCCTCCACTTT
cdr3_aa: CASIVGGTGVANSPLHF

clone_size: -
d_call: TRBD1
v_call: TRBV18
j_call: TRBJ1-5
cdr3_nt: TGTGCCAGCTTCGGAGGGACAGGCAAGTGGGATCAGCCCCAGCATTTT
cdr3_aa: CASFGGTGKWDQPQHF

clone_size: -
d_call: -
v_call: TRBV28
j_call: TRBJ1-2
cdr3_nt: TGTGCCAGCATCTCGAGCTATGGCTACACCTTC
cdr3_aa: CASISSYGYTF

clone_size: -
d_call: TRBD2
v_call: TRBV27
j_call: TRBJ2-7
cdr3_nt: TGTGCCAGCAGACACTTACTAGCGGGACGGGACGAGCAGTACTTC
cdr3_aa: CASRHLLAGRDEQYF

clone_size: -
d_call: -
v_call: TRBV7-9
j_call: TRBJ1-2
cdr3_nt: TGTGCCAGCACCCCGGGGGTGGGGCCAGTTGGCTATGGCTACACCTTC
cdr3_aa: CASTPGVGPVGYGYTF

clone_size: -
d_call: -
v_call: TRBV20-1
j_call: TRBJ2-7
cdr3_nt: TGCAGTGCTAGAAGGGGGTGGGAGCAGTACTTC
cdr3_aa: CSARRGWEQYF

clone_size: -
d_call: TRBD2
v_call: TRBV27
j_call: TRBJ2-7
cdr3_nt: TGTGCCAGCAGTTTAAGAGCGGGAGTCTACGAGCAGTACTTC
cdr3_aa: CASSLRAGVYEQYF

clone_size: -
d_call: TRBD1
v_call: TRBV5-4
j_call: TRBJ1-1
cdr3_nt: TGTGCCAGCAGCCAAAAGACAGGGGCGAACACTGAAGCTTTCTTT
cdr3_aa: CASSQKTGANTEAFF

clone_size: -
d_call: TRBD2
v_call: TRBV4-1
j_call: TRBJ2-3
cdr3_nt: TGCGCCAGCAGCCAAGAGGTGACTAGCGGGAGTGGAGATACGCAGTATTTT
cdr3_aa: CASSQEVTSGSGDTQYF

clone_size: -
d_call: TRBD2
v_call: TRBV4-1
j_call: TRBJ2-5
cdr3_nt: TGCGCCAGCAGCCGCGGGAGTACGGAAGAGACCCAGTACTTC
cdr3_aa: CASSRGSTEETQYF

clone_size: -
d_call: TRBD2
v_call: TRBV6-6
j_call: TRBJ2-7
cdr3_nt: TGTGCCAGCACCCAAGCGGGGTTTCCCTACGAGCAGTACTTC
cdr3_aa: CASTQAGFPYEQYF